The clone carrying this T cell receptor beta chain was detected many times. Its cognate antigen is unknown. This sample is part of a study of regulatory T cells in long-lasting Graves disease. For the study at large: Newly diagnosed Graves' patients had under 3 months of antithyroid drugs.

Time point reported: newly diagnosed GD, antithyroid drugs for less than 3 months. RNA extracted from PBMCs served as the sequencing template. Study-wide points: There was favoring of TRBV28, TRBJ1-2 and TRBJ2-5 in persistent disease.

Germline lookup yields CDR1 SNHLY and CDR2 FYNNEI. V was clipped by 4 bases and J by 8 bases; unmatched bases: 11. The CDR3 is made up of 15 amino acids. With iRepertoire HTBI primers and Arm-PCR of CDR3 regions, TCR beta libraries were built. TCRdb used MiXCR to reprocess the multiplex PCR reads, holding one entry per CDR3 protein. Seen here are 350,000 to 450,000 distinct CDR3 sequences, 15% to 20% observed once, and the top ten hold roughly 27%. The same sample was also studied in work on T cells in Graves' hyperthyroidism and ophthalmopathy. That investigation notes: Stable hyperthyroidism was separated from ophthalmopathy by a model based on 13 V-J features.

This specimen consisted of peripheral blood mononuclear cells (PBMCs), obtained at new diagnosis, from a patient treated with antithyroid drugs. The source of this sequence is a man aged 35 to 55 with Graves disease. The gene calls are TRBV2 and TRBJ1-2; 9 nucleotides agree with TRBD1. The CDR3 DNA sequence: TGTGCCAGCAGTGGGTCTTTCGGGGACAGGGACGGCTACACCTTC. Translated: CASSGSFGDRDGYTF. Supplemented by reference TRBV2 and TRBJ1-2, the full variable domain reads EPEVTQTPSHQVTQMGQEVILRCVPISNHLYFYWYRQILGQKVEFLVSFYNNEISEKSEIFDDQFSVERPDGSNFTLKIRSTKLEDSAMYFCASSGSFGDRDGYTFGSGTRLTVV.